These 22 T cell receptor beta chains were all obtained from the same sample, sequenced in a study of identifying expanded T cells in peripheral blood (dated by TCRdb to the late 2010s). The library was made by the immunoSEQ multiplex PCR assay. TCRdb's version of the immuneACCESS table is confined to in-frame rearrangements and falls short of the full clone set. An unresolved V gene accounts for under half of the shortfall where checked; the remainder is of unknown origin. The sample table lists about 100,000 clones, about 88% of them with a count of one. Approximately 4% of the sample lies in the top ten. The sequenced sample was blood. All receptors derive from a person aged 18 to 75 in good health.

This rearrangement joins TRBV11-2 to TRBJ1-4; 8 bases align to TRBD1. The CDR3 is 17 residues long. Germline CDR1 and CDR2: SGHAT and FQNNGV. V lost 5 bases, J lost 2 bases, and 10 bases stayed unmatched. The CDR3 coding sequence is TGTGCCAGCAGCCCCCATCAGGGGGCGCCTACTAATGAAAAACTGTTTTTT. It yields the protein CASSPHQGAPTNEKLFF.

V is TRBV6-1 and J is TRBJ1-6; 7 nucleotides agree with TRBD1. The CDR3 extends over 15 amino acids. V trimming: 3 bases; J trimming: 5 bases; junction bases outside the gene matches: 4. From germline, CDR1 is MNHNS and CDR2 SASEGT. This CDR3 is CASSDEGANNSPLHF. As DNA, the CDR3 is TGTGCCAGCAGTGATGAGGGGGCTAATAATTCACCCCTCCACTTT.

In its sample, this clone was seen once. The J gene is TRBJ2-7, the V gene TRBV6-5; tentatively, D is TRBD2 (5 bases). Germline CDR1 MNHEY, CDR2 SVGAGI. The CDR3 has 15 amino acids. The germline V and J ends were trimmed by 2 bases and 5 bases, with 16 bases remaining between them. CDR3: CASSYGRGEWDEQYF. The CDR3 DNA is TGTGCCAGCAGTTACGGTCGGGGAGAATGGGACGAGCAGTACTTC.

This clone was recorded a few times. The rearrangement joins TRBV4-2 to TRBJ1-2; TRBD1 matches 9 bases. V shed 6 bases and J 6 bases; nucleotides not matched to a gene: 5. This CDR3 is 13 amino acids long. Germline values: CDR1 LGHNA, CDR2 YNFKEQ. CDR3 loop: CASSRDRADGYTF. CDR3 DNA: TGTGCCAGCAGTCGGGACAGGGCCGATGGCTACACCTTC.

The rearrangement joins TRBV5-1 to TRBJ1-2; D unresolved. CDR1 SGHRS and CDR2 YFSETQ come from the germline V gene. CDR3 length equals 13 residues. V was cut by 4 bases and J by 8 bases, with 15 bases left in between. For the CDR3, the DNA is TGCGCCAGCAGCCTCCCGGGAGCAGAGGGCTACACCTTC. Its protein is CASSLPGAEGYTF.

J is TRBJ2-7 and V is TRBV29-1; D might be TRBD2 (6 bases). CDR1 is SQVTM, CDR2 ANQGSEA, per germline. The length of the CDR3 is 15 residues. V lost 4 bases and J lost 0, with 16 bases in between. CDR3 sequence reads: CSVGGRAGSSYEQYF. As DNA, the CDR3 is TGCAGCGTTGGGGGTAGGGCCGGGAGCTCCTACGAGCAGTACTTC.

The chain employs TRBV10-3 and TRBJ2-1; 8 positions agree with TRBD2. The CDR3 is 14 amino acids. The germline V gene has CDR1 ENHRY and CDR2 SYGVKD. J gave up 5 bases and V 8 bases, and 8 bases lay outside the gene matches. In DNA form, the CDR3 reads TGTGCCATCGCGGGGACTAGTAGCCACAATGAGCAGTTCTTC. The encoded protein is CAIAGTSSHNEQFF.

The chain is built from TRBV11-2 and TRBJ2-4, with 7 positions matching TRBD1. Germline values: CDR1 SGHAT, CDR2 FQNNGV. The CDR3 contains 15 residues. V dropped 4 bases and J dropped 0; count of bases not matched to a gene: 3. The DNA for the CDR3 is TGTGCCAGCAGCTCGGGACAGTTAGCCAAAAACATTCAGTACTTC. Its protein is CASSSGQLAKNIQYF.

The chain carries TRBV4-2 and TRBJ2-7, with D tentatively TRBD1 (6 bases). CDR3 length equals 19 residues. The germline gives CDR1 LGHNA, CDR2 YNFKEQ. The V and J ends lost 0 bases and 1 base respectively, with 22 bases between them. CDR3 amino acids: CASSQDGAGTSKFSYEQYF. DNA of the CDR3: TGTGCCAGCAGCCAAGATGGGGCAGGGACATCGAAGTTTTCCTACGAGCAGTACTTC.

The chain employs TRBV6-6 and TRBJ1-6; possibly TRBD1 for D (5 bases). The CDR3 is made up of 14 amino acids. Trimming removed 0 bases at V and 14 bases at J, with 14 bases between. From germline, CDR1 is MNHNY and CDR2 SVGAGI (reference sequence). This CDR3 reads CASSYSGAAGALHF. The CDR3, as DNA: TGTGCCAGCAGTTACTCTGGGGCAGCCGGAGCCCTCCACTTT.

The chain uses TRBV15 and TRBJ1-1, with D unclear. Germline lookup yields CDR1 LNHNV and CDR2 YYDKDF (reference sequence). The CDR3 contains 14 residues. The ends were cut back, 0 bases at V and 3 bases at J, with 8 bases in the middle. The CDR3 loop is CATSREEGYTEAFF. DNA of the CDR3: TGTGCCACCAGCAGAGAGGAAGGGTACACTGAAGCTTTCTTT. The entire variable domain, with the rest obtained from reference TRBV15 and TRBJ1-1, is as follows: DAMVIQNPRYQVTQFGKPVTLSCSQTLNHNVMYWYQQKSSQAPKLLFHYYDKDFNNEADTPDNFQSRRPNTSFCFLDIRSPGLGDTAMYLCATSREEGYTEAFFGQGTRLTVV.

The chain employs TRBV2 and TRBJ1-2; D might be TRBD1 (5 bases). The V end was cut by 6 bases, the J end by 4 bases, with 15 bases between. This CDR3 region has 14 residues. CDR1 is SNHLY and CDR2 is FYNNEI in the germline V gene. The CDR3 DNA follows: TGTGCCAGCAGGCCAGGGCGGGGAGGCTATGGCTACACCTTC. The encoded protein is CASRPGRGGYGYTF.

This CDR3 is CASQVGGTDTQYF. The CDR3 DNA is TGTGCCAGCCAGGTGGGGGGGACGGATACGCAGTATTTT. The chain is built from TRBV7-3 and TRBJ2-3; 7 bases agree with TRBD2. Germline V gene lookup returns CDR1 SGHTA and CDR2 FQGTGA. This CDR3 spans 13 amino acids. The trim removed 8 bases at V and 6 bases at J, leaving 8 bases unmatched.

The J gene is TRBJ2-2, the V gene TRBV5-5; no clear D. This CDR3 spans 12 amino acids. CDR1 is SGHKS and CDR2 is YYEKEE in the germline V gene (reference sequence). Between the trimmed V and J ends, which lost 1 base and 6 bases, there was a span of 4 bases. The CDR3 loop is CASSLQSGELFF. CDR3 bases: TGTGCCAGCAGCTTGCAGTCCGGGGAGCTGTTTTTT.

V gene TRBV27 combines with J gene TRBJ1-2, with D possibly being TRBD1 (5 bases). The CDR3 has 16 residues. V gave up 3 bases and J gave up 7 bases, with 21 bases separating them. Germline CDR1 MNHEY, CDR2 SMNVEV (reference sequence). The CDR3, as DNA: TGTGCCAGCAGTTTCCTTTTCGGGGAGGGGATCCGTGGCTACACCTTC. Translating it yields CASSFLFGEGIRGYTF.

The CDR3 loop is CASSVVGGIDTQYF. CDR3 bases: TGTGCCAGCAGCGTAGTGGGGGGCATCGATACGCAGTATTTT. V usage is TRBV9 and J usage is TRBJ2-3; D is tentatively TRBD1 or TRBD2 (6 bases each). With 0 bases removed from V and 6 bases from J, the gap between germline ends came to 11 bases. Per the germline V gene, CDR1 is SGDLS and CDR2 is YYNGEE. This CDR3 comprises 14 residues.

The CDR3 loop is CASSLDPGTNIQYF. CDR3 DNA: TGTGCCAGCAGCTTGGATCCAGGGACAAACATTCAGTACTTC. J is TRBJ2-4 and V is TRBV5-6; D may correspond to TRBD1 or TRBD2 (5 bases each). CDR3 length: 14 amino acids. Germline V lookup: CDR1 SGHDT, CDR2 YYEEEE. V gave up 0 bases and J gave up 6 bases, with 10 bases separating them.

The chain recombines TRBV6-1 with TRBJ2-6; D is unresolved. The V gene's germline CDR1 is MNHNS and CDR2 SASEGT. The CDR3 runs 19 residues. Trimming removed 4 bases at V and 1 base at J, with 20 bases between. CDR3 DNA: TGTGCCAGCAGTGGACCACCTTCAGTGCGTGGTTCTGGGGCCAACGTCCTGACTTTC. This codes for CASSGPPSVRGSGANVLTF.

V and J are TRBV28 and TRBJ1-5; D call uncertain. CDR1 is MDHEN, CDR2 SYDVKM, per germline. Trimming removed 5 bases from V and 2 bases from J, with 16 bases in between. The CDR3 extends over 16 amino acids. CDR3 DNA sequence: TGTGCCAGCAGTCAAGGAATAGGAGTCGGCAATCAGCCCCAGCATTTT. Translation gives CASSQGIGVGNQPQHF.

V is TRBV5-1 and J is TRBJ2-1; D gene unclear. Germline assignment: CDR1 SGHRS and CDR2 YFSETQ. The ends were cut back, 0 bases at V and 4 bases at J, with 2 bases in the middle. The CDR3 is 12 residues long. The CDR3 nucleotides read TGCGCCAGCAGCTTGGATTACAATGAGCAGTTCTTC. This codes for CASSLDYNEQFF.

The chain employs TRBV4-1 and TRBJ1-2; the D gene is possibly TRBD1 (5 bases). Germline V gives CDR1 MGHRA, CDR2 YSYEKL. V was cut by 0 bases and J by 4 bases, with 12 bases left in between. This CDR3 comprises 15 residues. CDR3 protein: CASSQDSGLGYGYTF. The DNA of the CDR3 is TGCGCCAGCAGCCAAGATTCAGGGCTTGGCTATGGCTACACCTTC.

The rearrangement links TRBV28 to TRBJ2-7; a possible D gene is TRBD2 (6 bases). V was shortened by 8 bases and J by 1 base, with 9 bases between the two germline ends. Germline V gene lookup returns CDR1 MDHEN and CDR2 SYDVKM. This CDR3 comprises 12 residues. DNA for the CDR3: TGTGCCAGCGCCGCGGGGTCCTACGAGCAGTACTTC. Translation gives CASAAGSYEQYF.